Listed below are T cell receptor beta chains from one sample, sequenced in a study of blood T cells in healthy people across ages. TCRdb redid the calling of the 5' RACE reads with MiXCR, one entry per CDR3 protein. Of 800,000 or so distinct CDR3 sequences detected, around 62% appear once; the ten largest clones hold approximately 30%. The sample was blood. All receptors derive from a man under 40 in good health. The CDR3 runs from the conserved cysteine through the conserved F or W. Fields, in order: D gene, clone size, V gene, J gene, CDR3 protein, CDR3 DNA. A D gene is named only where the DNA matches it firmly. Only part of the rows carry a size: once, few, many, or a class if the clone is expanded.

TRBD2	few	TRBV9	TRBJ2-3	CASSFRTSGRGVDTQYF	TGTGCCAGCAGCTTTCGGACTAGCGGGAGGGGGGTAGATACGCAGTATTTT
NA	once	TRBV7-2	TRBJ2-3	CASSLGRAHSTDTQYF	TGTGCCAGCAGCTTAGGTAGGGCCCACAGCACAGATACGCAGTATTTT
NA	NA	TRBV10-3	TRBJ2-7	CAISDPRDTHPTEQYF	TGTGCCATCAGTGACCCGCGAGACACCCATCCTACCGAGCAGTACTTC
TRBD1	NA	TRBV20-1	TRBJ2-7	CSASYDRGGEQYF	TGCAGTGCTAGCTATGACAGGGGGGGCGAGCAGTACTTC
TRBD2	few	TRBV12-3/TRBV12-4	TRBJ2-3	CASSLPTSGGLTDTQYF	TGTGCCAGCAGCCTCCCGACTAGCGGGGGGTTAACAGATACGCAGTATTTT
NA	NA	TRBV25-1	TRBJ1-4	CASSWGSYGEKLFF	TGTGCCAGCAGCTGGGGGTCTTACGGGGAAAAACTGTTTTTT
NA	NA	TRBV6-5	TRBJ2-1	CASSYRSTSYNEQFF	TGTGCCAGCAGTTACAGGAGCACCTCCTACAATGAGCAGTTCTTC
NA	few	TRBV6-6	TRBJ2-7	CASSYPGGRVPYEQYF	TGTGCCAGCAGTTACCCGGGGGGCCGGGTTCCCTACGAGCAGTACTTC
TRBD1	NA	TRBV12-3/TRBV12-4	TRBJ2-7	CASSRLRDRGTYEQYF	TGTGCCAGCAGTCGCCTCCGGGACAGGGGTACCTACGAGCAGTACTTC
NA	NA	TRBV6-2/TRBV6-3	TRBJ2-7	CASSTTRRGAGMGNYEQYF	TGTGCCAGCAGTACAACACGCAGGGGAGCAGGAATGGGAAACTACGAGCAGTACTTC
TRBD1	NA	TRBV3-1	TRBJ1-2	CASSQATTGSSSYGYTF	TGTGCCAGCAGCCAAGCTACGACAGGGAGTTCAAGCTATGGCTACACCTTC
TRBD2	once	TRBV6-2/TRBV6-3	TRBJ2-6	CASSEGDYSGANVLTF	TGTGCCAGCAGTGAAGGGGACTACTCTGGGGCCAACGTCCTGACTTTC
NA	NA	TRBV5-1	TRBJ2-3	CASNLVGGFSDTQYF	TGCGCCAGCAACTTGGTCGGGGGTTTCTCAGATACGCAGTATTTT
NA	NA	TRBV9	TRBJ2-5	CASSPLSSPEDLGETQYF	TGTGCCAGCAGCCCCCTTTCTTCTCCAGAGGACCTGGGAGAGACCCAGTACTTC
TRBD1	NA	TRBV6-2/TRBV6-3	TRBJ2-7	CASSYGGQGRHEQYF	TGTGCCAGCAGTTACGGGGGACAGGGGAGACACGAGCAGTACTTC
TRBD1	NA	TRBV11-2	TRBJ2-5	CASSLAGTGQETQYF	TGTGCCAGCAGCTTAGCCGGGACAGGGCAAGAGACCCAGTACTTC
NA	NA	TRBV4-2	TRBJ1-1	CASSQGGPMNTEAFF	TGTGCCAGCAGCCAAGGCGGGCCTATGAACACTGAAGCTTTCTTT
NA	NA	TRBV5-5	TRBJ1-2	CASSLDYYQSGYTF	TGTGCCAGCAGCTTGGATTACTACCAGAGTGGCTACACCTTC
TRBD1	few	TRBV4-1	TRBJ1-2	CASSPTGGCGYTF	TGCGCCAGCAGCCCGACAGGGGGCTGTGGCTACACCTTC
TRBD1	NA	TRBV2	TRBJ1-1	CASRAGQFTEAFF	TGTGCCAGCAGGGCGGGACAGTTCACTGAAGCTTTCTTT
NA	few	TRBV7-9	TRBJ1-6	CASSPDRSGPNNSPLHF	TGTGCCAGCAGTCCAGACAGGAGTGGCCCAAATAATTCACCCCTCCACTTT
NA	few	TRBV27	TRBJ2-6	CASSDLRSSGANVLTF	TGTGCCAGCAGCGACTTACGTAGCTCTGGGGCCAACGTCCTGACTTTC
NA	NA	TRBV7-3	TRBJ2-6	CASSPGPIQMGPGANVLTF	TGTGCCAGCAGCCCGGGTCCAATTCAAATGGGTCCCGGGGCCAACGTCCTGACTTTC
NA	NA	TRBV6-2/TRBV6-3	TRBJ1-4	CASRTSGSPGEKLFF	TGTGCCAGCAGGACGTCCGGTTCGCCTGGGGAAAAACTGTTTTTT